This TCR beta chain was profiled in a study of vaccination and CD4 T cells after COVID-19. Looking at the study overall: Following dose two, a median approximately 65 days (range 14 to 241) passed before post-vaccine samples were taken.

The treatment is: approximately 9-day PBMC culture with coronavirus spike peptide pools or control peptides (ViraFEST assay). Investigators obtained the unexposed donor's CD4+ T cells before the COVID-19 pandemic (2011-2018). Remarks on this clonotype: Its antigen is undetermined.

Sequencing of DNA taken from cultured CD4+ T cells relied on the Oncomine TCR Beta short-read assay. TCRdb re-analysed the PCR reads in MiXCR, keeping a single row per CDR3 protein. This table holds 2,500 to 3,000 distinct CDR3 sequences, 25% to 30% found once. V lost 2 bases, J lost 2 bases, and 11 bases lay in between. Germline-derived CDR1 and CDR2 are SGHNT and YYREEE (reference sequence). This CDR3 comprises 14 residues. The origin of this receptor is a human donor in good health. The V gene is TRBV5-4, the J gene TRBJ2-7; possible D gene TRBD1, 6 bases. What was sequenced was CD4+ T cells from blood, cultured in vitro. This CDR3 is CASSLQGGPYEQYF. The CDR3 nucleotides are TGTGCCAGCAGCTTACAGGGTGGGCCCTACGAGCAGTACTTC.